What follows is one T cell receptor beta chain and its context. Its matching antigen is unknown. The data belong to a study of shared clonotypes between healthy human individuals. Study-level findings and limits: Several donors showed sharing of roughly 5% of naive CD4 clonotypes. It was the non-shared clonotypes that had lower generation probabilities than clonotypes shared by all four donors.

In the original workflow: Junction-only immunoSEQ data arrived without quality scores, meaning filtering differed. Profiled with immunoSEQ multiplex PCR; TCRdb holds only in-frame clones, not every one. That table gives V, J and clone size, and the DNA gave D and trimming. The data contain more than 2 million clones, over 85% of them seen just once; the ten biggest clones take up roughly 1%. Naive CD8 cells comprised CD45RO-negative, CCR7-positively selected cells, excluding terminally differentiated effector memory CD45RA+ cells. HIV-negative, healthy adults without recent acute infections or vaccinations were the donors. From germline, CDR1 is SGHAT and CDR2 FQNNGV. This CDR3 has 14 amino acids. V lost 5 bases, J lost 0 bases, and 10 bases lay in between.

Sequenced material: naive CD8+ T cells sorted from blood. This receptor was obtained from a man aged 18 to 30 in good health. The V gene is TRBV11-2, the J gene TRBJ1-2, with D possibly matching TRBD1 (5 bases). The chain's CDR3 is CASSTGTANYGYTF. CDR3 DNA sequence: TGTGCCAGCAGCACCGGGACGGCTAACTATGGCTACACCTTC.